Below are 20 T cell receptor beta chains sequenced from a single sample in a study of sequential checkpoint blockade in melanoma. The repertoire was sequenced with immunoSEQ multiplex PCR; TCRdb's copy has only in-frame clones and lacks some. Among around 19,000 clones listed, 55% to 80% were seen once. As to treatment: randomized to nivolumab then ipilimumab (arm A) or the reverse (arm B). Sequencing used CD8+ T cells sorted from blood (inferred from file names), obtained from a patient given nivolumab and ipilimumab in sequence. The receptors here all came from a human donor with melanoma.

This chain uses TRBV27 with TRBJ2-7; a possible D gene is TRBD2 (6 bases). Trimming stripped 5 bases from V and 2 bases from J, with 16 bases between. The CDR3 runs 15 residues. Germline CDR1 and CDR2: MNHEY and SMNVEV (reference sequence). In DNA, the CDR3 is TGTGCCAGCAGTCCCCGGGACTCACGGACCTACGAGCAGTACTTC. Residues: CASSPRDSRTYEQYF.

V gene TRBV19 combines with J gene TRBJ1-2; 8 bases align to TRBD1. The germline CDR1 and CDR2 sequences are LNHDA and SQIVND (reference sequence). V trimming: 4 bases; J trimming: 7 bases; junction bases outside the gene matches: 11. The CDR3 runs to 15 residues. In nucleotides, the CDR3 is TGTGCCAGTAGTACAGGACAGGGAAGGAATGGTGGCTACACCTTC. The encoded protein is CASSTGQGRNGGYTF.

V and J are TRBV4-1 and TRBJ1-1; D perhaps matches TRBD1 (6 bases). The germline V gene has CDR1 MGHRA and CDR2 YSYEKL. V was shortened by 4 bases and J by 1 base, with 13 bases between the two germline ends. This CDR3 has 15 amino acids. CDR3 region: CASSREPGQNTEAFF. The CDR3 DNA sequence: TGCGCCAGCAGCCGCGAACCGGGACAGAACACTGAAGCTTTCTTT.

The genes are TRBV7-8 and TRBJ2-7, with D hard to call. The germline CDR1 and CDR2 sequences are SGHVS and FQNEAQ. Between the trimmed V and J ends, which lost 5 bases and 0 bases, there was a span of 17 bases. CDR3 length: 16 amino acids. CDR3 in DNA: TGTGCCAGCAGCGCCCCCCCTACCGAACCCTCCTACGAGCAGTACTTC. This gives the protein CASSAPPTEPSYEQYF.

This chain joins TRBV5-6 and TRBJ1-1; D is uncertain. CDR1 and CDR2 (germline): SGHDT, YYEEEE. CDR3 length: 15 residues. V dropped 0 bases and J dropped 4 bases, with 13 bases sitting between them. Here the CDR3 DNA reads TGTGCCAGCAGCTTGGGACAATTTATGACCACTGAAGCTTTCTTT. It translates to CASSLGQFMTTEAFF.

The genes are TRBV6-5 and TRBJ1-2; the D is unclear. V lost 10 bases and J 4 bases, leaving 10 bases between the germline ends. This CDR3 region has 11 residues. Germline V gene sequence: CDR1 MNHEY, CDR2 SVGAGI. The CDR3 reads CATSASYGYTF. In nucleotides, the CDR3 is TGTGCCACGTCCGCTAGCTATGGCTACACCTTC.

The CDR3, as DNA: TGTGCCAGCAGCGTAGATGGGCGGGTAGGCGTCCAGTTCTTC. Translating gives CASSVDGRVGVQFF. V gene TRBV9 combines with J gene TRBJ2-1, with D perhaps TRBD2 (5 bases). Germline values: CDR1 SGDLS, CDR2 YYNGEE. V was shortened by 0 bases and J by 13 bases, with 17 bases between the two germline ends. The CDR3 runs 14 residues.

The V and J genes are TRBV6-1 and TRBJ1-2; D is undetermined. Germline lookup yields CDR1 MNHNS and CDR2 SASEGT. V was pared by 2 bases and J by 0 bases, with 4 bases between. This CDR3 spans 13 amino acids. CDR3 in DNA: TGTGCCAGCAGTGAAACAGCTAACTATGGCTACACCTTC. Amino acids: CASSETANYGYTF.

This chain connects TRBV27 to TRBJ2-7, with 12 bases that match TRBD2. Trimming cost V 5 bases and J 2 bases; bases outside gene matches: 13. The CDR3 is made up of 18 amino acids. The V gene's germline CDR1 is MNHEY and CDR2 SMNVEV (reference sequence). The CDR3 coding sequence is TGTGCCAGCAGTAGGAGCCCGGGACTAGCGGGTGTCCCCTACGAGCAGTACTTC. This gives the protein CASSRSPGLAGVPYEQYF.

The rearrangement uses TRBV10-2 and TRBJ2-7, with D possibly matching TRBD2 (7 bases). V dropped 7 bases and J dropped 2 bases, with 12 bases sitting between them. Per the germline V gene, CDR1 is WSHSY and CDR2 is SAAADI. The CDR3 sequence is 13 residues long. This CDR3 reads CASKGGLAYEQYF. The CDR3 coding sequence is TGCGCCAGCAAGGGGGGGCTCGCCTACGAGCAGTACTTC.

The CDR3 nucleotides read TGTGCCAGCAGCGTAGAGGGGACAGGCCCCTCTGGGGCCAACGTCCTGACTTTC. This translates into CASSVEGTGPSGANVLTF. The chain couples TRBV9 to TRBJ2-6; 8 positions match TRBD1. J gave up 0 bases and V 0 bases, and 5 bases lay outside the gene matches. This CDR3 contains 18 residues. Per the germline V gene, CDR1 is SGDLS and CDR2 is YYNGEE.

This rearrangement joins TRBV4-2 to TRBJ2-7, with 13 bases that match TRBD2. This CDR3 contains 16 residues. Looked up from germline, CDR1 is LGHNA and CDR2 is YNFKEQ. After removal of 2 bases from V and 5 bases from J, the junction contained 6 bases not matched to a gene. The DNA of the CDR3 is TGTGCCAGCAGCCAATGGACTAGCGGGAGAAGGGACGAGCAGTACTTC. Translating it yields CASSQWTSGRRDEQYF.

The J gene is TRBJ2-7, the V gene TRBV25-1; 10 bases are a match to TRBD2. The length of the CDR3 is 13 residues. Germline loops: CDR1 MGHDK, CDR2 SYGVNS. V dropped 8 bases and J dropped 0; count of bases not matched to a gene: 1. The CDR3 DNA follows: TGTGCCAGCGGGACTAGCGCCTCCTACGAGCAGTACTTC. Its translation is CASGTSASYEQYF.

V is TRBV5-8 and J is TRBJ1-2; no firm D call. CDR1 and CDR2 (germline): SGHTS, YDEGEE. V was cut by 7 bases and J by 1 base, with 11 bases left in between. This CDR3 is 13 amino acids long. The CDR3 bases are TGTGCCAGCGGCCCCATTAATAACTATGGCTACACCTTC. This sequence encodes CASGPINNYGYTF.

There are a few counts of this clone. The genes are TRBV4-2 and TRBJ1-1; perhaps TRBD1 as D (5 bases). Per the germline V gene, CDR1 is LGHNA and CDR2 is YNFKEQ. The CDR3 is 13 amino acids. V lost 5 bases to trimming and J lost 7 bases, with 14 bases between them. CDR3 amino acids: CASSLETAHEAFF. CDR3 coding DNA: TGTGCCAGCAGCTTGGAGACAGCTCATGAAGCTTTCTTT.

V gene TRBV5-6 combines with J gene TRBJ2-7, with unresolved D. This CDR3 is built from 14 residues. The V gene lost 0 bases and the J gene lost 3 bases, with 10 bases spanning the gap. CDR1 and CDR2 (germline): SGHDT, YYEEEE. The CDR3 spells CASSLVHRLYEQYF. The CDR3 coding sequence is TGTGCCAGCAGCTTGGTGCACCGACTCTACGAGCAGTACTTC.

V is TRBV5-6 and J is TRBJ1-2; 7 bases agree with TRBD1. Trimming took 4 bases from V and 0 from J; bases not matched to a gene: 9. The germline CDR1 and CDR2 sequences are SGHDT and YYEEEE. This CDR3 is built from 16 residues. CDR3 bases: TGTGCCAGCAGCCTATGGGACAGTATTTCTAACTATGGCTACACCTTC. Amino acid sequence: CASSLWDSISNYGYTF.

The rearrangement links TRBV25-1 to TRBJ1-2; D is unresolved. CDR3 length: 13 residues. Trimming shortened V by 4 bases and J by 4 bases, and 10 bases separated the two germline ends. Germline V CDR1 and CDR2: MGHDK, SYGVNS. The CDR3, as DNA: TGTGCCAGCAGTGGTCGGGGTACCTATGGCTACACCTTC. Protein sequence: CASSGRGTYGYTF.

CDR3 loop: CASSSTTAYGYTF. The CDR3 bases are TGTGCCAGCAGTTCAACAACCGCCTATGGCTACACCTTC. The chain joins TRBV6-1 to TRBJ1-2, with no clear D. The CDR3 has 13 residues. Germline V gene lookup returns CDR1 MNHNS and CDR2 SASEGT. V gave up 5 bases and J gave up 4 bases, with 11 bases separating them.

This chain links TRBV6-6 with TRBJ2-7; TRBD1 might be the D (5 bases). The V and J ends lost 4 bases and 0 bases respectively, with 13 bases between them. Germline CDR1 and CDR2: MNHNY and SVGAGI (reference sequence). This CDR3 is built from 15 residues. Written as DNA, the CDR3 is TGTGCCAGCAGTTTAGAACAGGCCAGCTCCTACGAGCAGTACTTC. This gives the protein CASSLEQASSYEQYF.